This passage covers 29 T cell receptor beta chains from one sample sequenced in a study of Graves' ophthalmopathy and Graves' hyperthyroidism. Scientists amplified the TCR beta CDR3 regions from RNA transcripts. Following a first-round RT-PCR that used HTBI primers, a second-round multiplex PCR was carried out. TCRdb recomputed calls from the multiplex PCR reads with MiXCR, one row per CDR3 protein. This table has about 620,000 distinct CDR3 sequences, 20% to 25% appearing once. The source material was peripheral blood. The receptors originated from a woman aged 18 to 35 with stable Graves' hyperthyroidism. Some clones in this sample may be carry-over from other donors' samples.

A few counts support this clonotype. Given a much more abundant clone one base away, this may be a read error. Since no conserved phenylalanine or tryptophan closes the CDR3, a read error is the likely cause. The chain links TRBV30 to TRBJ1-1; D unresolved. Germline assignment: CDR1 GTSNPN and CDR2 SVGIG (reference sequence). Trimming stripped 4 bases from V and 3 bases from J, with 12 bases between. The CDR3 has 13 residues. The CDR3 DNA reads as TGTGCCTGGAATTTCCGCCCTGACACTGAAGCTTTCCTT. The encoded protein is CAWNFRPDTEAFL.

This clonotype was detected many times. The chain links TRBV28 to TRBJ1-5; D uncertain. Trimming removed 5 bases at V and 0 bases at J, with 17 bases between. The CDR3 extends over 17 amino acids. The germline gives CDR1 MDHEN, CDR2 SYDVKM. CDR3 coding DNA: TGTGCCAGCAGTGATCCGGGATTCTTCTCTAGCAATCAGCCCCAGCATTTT. Its protein is CASSDPGFFSSNQPQHF.

The V call is TRBV6-5, the J call TRBJ1-5, with D unresolved. Germline CDR1 is MNHEY and CDR2 is SVGAGI. CDR3 length: 15 residues. Between the trimmed V and J ends, which lost 0 bases and 5 bases, there was a span of 11 bases. CDR3 nucleotide sequence: TGTGCCAGCAGTTACTCTGCGGGTTCCGATCAGCCCCAGCATTTT. It yields the protein CASSYSAGSDQPQHF.

This clonotype was detected ten times or more. V and J are TRBV6-1 and TRBJ1-1; D is unresolved. V lost 6 bases and J 2 bases, leaving 4 bases between the germline ends. Germline V gene data show CDR1 as MNHNS and CDR2 as SASEGT. CDR3 size: 11 residues. Written as DNA, the CDR3 is TGTGCCAGCAGGGGAAACACTGAAGCTTTCTTT. Its translation: CASRGNTEAFF.

There are many counts of this clonotype. The J gene is TRBJ1-2, the V gene TRBV7-3; TRBD1 matches 9 bases. CDR1 and CDR2 from the germline V gene are SGHTA and FQGTGA. CDR3 length equals 15 residues. V lost 5 bases and J lost 3; bases outside the gene matches: 7. The CDR3 DNA follows: TGTGCCAGCAGCGATCGACAGGGGGGTGACTATGGCTACACCTTC. Translation: CASSDRQGGDYGYTF.

This chain links TRBV30 with TRBJ1-6; D ambiguous. CDR3 length: 15 amino acids. Trimming took 3 bases from V and 0 from J, leaving 9 bases between them. Germline lookup yields CDR1 GTSNPN and CDR2 SVGIG (reference sequence). The CDR3 here is CAWSELSSYNSPLHF. DNA of the CDR3: TGTGCCTGGAGCGAGCTAAGCTCCTATAATTCACCCCTCCACTTT.

There are many counts of this clonotype. J is TRBJ2-2 and V is TRBV2, with D maybe TRBD1 (5 bases). V dropped 1 base and J dropped 4 bases, with 10 bases sitting between them. CDR1 SNHLY and CDR2 FYNNEI come from the germline V gene. The CDR3 is 15 residues long. The CDR3, as DNA: TGTGCCAGCAGTGAAGGGGCAGGGCGCACCGGGGAGCTGTTTTTT. Translation gives CASSEGAGRTGELFF.

There are a few counts of this clonotype. The rearrangement links TRBV7-2 to TRBJ1-2, with no clear D. The V and J ends lost 3 bases and 5 bases respectively, with 7 bases between them. Per germline, CDR1 SGHTA and CDR2 FQGNSA. This CDR3 has 12 amino acids. CDR3 nucleotides: TGTGCCAGCAGCTTTAATGAGTATGGCTACACCTTC. It is translated as CASSFNEYGYTF.

There are many counts of this clonotype. The CDR3 reads CASSSRGSLNTEAFF. The CDR3 bases are TGTGCCAGCAGTTCCCGTGGTAGCTTGAACACTGAAGCTTTCTTT. The chain recombines TRBV6-5 with TRBJ1-1; D is uncertain. Trimming removed 4 bases from V and 0 bases from J, with 12 bases in between. The CDR3 runs to 15 residues. Germline loops: CDR1 MNHEY, CDR2 SVGAGI.

The genes are TRBV27 and TRBJ1-6; D unresolved. Germline CDR1 reads MNHEY; CDR2 reads SMNVEV (reference sequence). The length of the CDR3 is 16 residues. V was pared by 6 bases and J by 2 bases, with 14 bases between. The CDR3 DNA reads as TGTGCCAGCAGGGAACAACGGGCCCCCTATAATTCACCCCTCCACTTT. Translating it yields CASREQRAPYNSPLHF.

This clonotype was seen many times. V and J are TRBV12-3 or TRBV12-4 and TRBJ1-5; D not certain. This CDR3 is 12 amino acids long. V lost 3 bases and J 9 bases, leaving 9 bases between the germline ends. The CDR3 spells CASSLSVPPQHF. The CDR3 DNA follows: TGTGCCAGCAGTTTGAGTGTACCGCCCCAGCATTTT.

This clonotype was seen repeatedly, ten times or more. The chain links TRBV5-1 to TRBJ1-6, with no clear D. The CDR3 totals 14 residues. Trimming removed 0 bases from V and 5 bases from J, with 6 bases in between. Germline V gene data show CDR1 as SGHRS and CDR2 as YFSETQ. The CDR3 loop is CASSLESHNSPLHF. CDR3 in DNA: TGCGCCAGCAGCTTGGAGTCACATAATTCACCCCTCCACTTT.

In its sample, this clonotype was seen many times. The chain is built from TRBV14 and TRBJ2-7, with a possible D match to TRBD2 (5 bases). Deletions cut 4 bases from V and 2 bases from J, with 15 bases between. The germline V gene encodes CDR1 SGHDN and CDR2 FVKESK. The CDR3 extends over 15 amino acids. CDR3 protein: CASSPLRGSTYEQYF. The DNA of the CDR3 is TGTGCCAGCAGCCCTCTACGGGGATCAACCTACGAGCAGTACTTC.

The sample holds many counts of this clonotype. The rearrangement joins TRBV6-1 to TRBJ1-2; 8 nucleotides agree with TRBD1. There are 15 residues in the CDR3. CDR1 and CDR2 (germline): MNHNS, SASEGT. V lost 7 bases and J lost 7; bases outside the gene matches: 14. The DNA of the CDR3 is TGTGCCAGCACCGAAGGACAGGGAGATTTAGGTGGCTACACCTTC. Translated, it gives CASTEGQGDLGGYTF.

This clonotype was recorded at least ten times. J is TRBJ2-7 and V is TRBV6-2 or TRBV6-3; D unresolved. The CDR3 runs to 13 residues. Germline CDR1 MNHEY, CDR2 SVGEGT. The CDR3 is CATFESGFGEQYF. The CDR3 coding sequence is TGTGCTACCTTCGAGTCCGGGTTTGGCGAGCAGTACTTC.

This clonotype was counted at least ten times. This chain links TRBV20-1 with TRBJ2-5; D not resolved. CDR3 length equals 13 residues. V was pared by 3 bases and J by 4 bases, with 12 bases between. From germline, CDR1 is DFQATT and CDR2 SNEGSKA (reference sequence). CDR3 region: CSASDGPPETQYF. CDR3 sequence (DNA): TGCAGTGCTAGCGACGGTCCCCCAGAGACCCAGTACTTC.

This clonotype has a count of ten or more. The chain couples TRBV6-5 to TRBJ1-2, with D unclear. The CDR3 covers 15 residues. V lost 0 bases to trimming and J lost 4 bases, with 12 bases between them. CDR1 is MNHEY, CDR2 SVGAGI, per germline. CDR3 in amino acids: CASSYSRAGIYGYTF. CDR3 DNA: TGTGCCAGCAGTTACTCGAGGGCAGGAATCTATGGCTACACCTTC.

This clonotype was observed many times. This chain's CDR3 is CASGLLQRYEQYF. The CDR3 DNA reads as TGTGCCAGCGGGCTCCTACAGCGCTACGAGCAGTACTTC. V is TRBV6-1 and J is TRBJ2-7; D not certain. Trimming shortened V by 8 bases and J by 3 bases, and 14 bases separated the two germline ends. This CDR3 has 13 amino acids. CDR1 is MNHNS and CDR2 is SASEGT in the germline V gene.

This chain joins TRBV28 and TRBJ1-2; 8 bases fit TRBD1. Germline CDR1 MDHEN, CDR2 SYDVKM. The J segment lost 8 bases and the V segment lost 3 bases, leaving 11 bases of the junction unmatched. This CDR3 has 15 residues. Written as DNA, the CDR3 is TGTGCCAGCAGTTTCGTGCAGGGGGCTACGCAAGGCTACACCTTC. This encodes CASSFVQGATQGYTF.

The chain combines TRBV4-2 with TRBJ2-5, with 11 positions matching TRBD2. The trim removed 0 bases at V and 5 bases at J, leaving 5 bases unmatched. This CDR3 is 16 amino acids long. Germline loops: CDR1 LGHNA, CDR2 YNFKEQ. This CDR3 is CASSQDPPSGGETQYF. The CDR3 DNA reads TGTGCCAGCAGCCAAGATCCCCCTAGCGGGGGGGAGACCCAGTACTTC.

In its sample, this clonotype was seen many times. This chain joins TRBV6-1 and TRBJ2-7; D is ambiguous. Germline values: CDR1 MNHNS, CDR2 SASEGT. The CDR3 is made up of 14 amino acids. Trimming cost V 4 bases and J 0 bases, with 10 bases left between them. CDR3: CASSGRYTSYEQYF. The CDR3 DNA reads TGTGCCAGCAGTGGGCGATACACCTCCTACGAGCAGTACTTC.

This clonotype was seen at least ten times. The rearrangement uses TRBV6-5 and TRBJ1-3, with D unresolved. This CDR3 has 15 residues. The V gene's germline CDR1 is MNHEY and CDR2 SVGAGI. The germline V and J ends were trimmed by 4 bases and 0 bases, with 10 bases remaining between them. The CDR3 nucleotides are TGTGCCAGCAGTTTTCTTCAGAACTCTGGAAACACCATATATTTT. Translating gives CASSFLQNSGNTIYF.

This clonotype occurred many times. V is TRBV20-1 and J is TRBJ2-5; D is possibly TRBD1 or TRBD2 (5 bases each). V dropped 6 bases and J dropped 1 base, with 18 bases sitting between them. This CDR3 region has 15 residues. Germline V lookup: CDR1 DFQATT, CDR2 SNEGSKA (reference sequence). The CDR3 DNA sequence: TGCAGTGCAGAGCGGAGACAGTCAGCCCAAGAGACCCAGTACTTC. Translating gives CSAERRQSAQETQYF.

There are many counts of this clonotype. This chain links TRBV28 with TRBJ2-7, with D maybe TRBD1 (6 bases). This CDR3 comprises 14 residues. Trimming cost V 4 bases and J 3 bases, with 13 bases left between them. Germline-derived CDR1 and CDR2 are MDHEN and SYDVKM. Here the CDR3 reads CASSSRTASYEQYF. The CDR3 DNA reads as TGTGCCAGCAGTTCCCGGACAGCGAGCTACGAGCAGTACTTC.

This clonotype was counted many times. V and J are TRBV19 and TRBJ1-1; no reliable D call. CDR1 is LNHDA, CDR2 SQIVND, per germline (reference sequence). The CDR3 covers 14 residues. Trimming took 5 bases from V and 2 from J, leaving 12 bases between them. Here the CDR3 DNA reads TGTGCCAGTAGTGTCAAACTGGGCAACACTGAAGCTTTCTTT. It specifies CASSVKLGNTEAFF.

This clonotype turned up a few times. The gene calls are TRBV25-1 and TRBJ1-6; D gene uncertain. With 2 bases removed from V and 8 bases from J, the gap between germline ends came to 7 bases. Germline CDR1 and CDR2: MGHDK and SYGVNS. This CDR3 region has 13 residues. CDR3 in amino acids: CASSEAGDSPLHF. The CDR3 bases are TGTGCCAGCAGTGAAGCCGGGGATTCACCCCTCCACTTT. The variable domain in full, with the rest retrieved from reference TRBV25-1 and TRBJ1-6, is EADIYQTPRYLVIGTGKKITLECSQTMGHDKMYWYQQDPGMELHLIHYSYGVNSTEKGDLSSESTVSRIRTEHFPLTLESARPSHTSQYLCASSEAGDSPLHFGNGTRLTVT.

The genes are TRBV20-1 and TRBJ2-7; D unresolved. This CDR3 spans 14 amino acids. V lost 3 bases to trimming and J lost 4 bases, with 16 bases between them. CDR1 is DFQATT and CDR2 is SNEGSKA in the germline V gene (reference sequence). The CDR3 here is CSASAGSRYYEQYF. CDR3 bases: TGCAGTGCTAGCGCAGGTTCCAGGTATTACGAGCAGTACTTC.

This clonotype was observed at least ten times. CDR3 in amino acids: CASSSRRDSDRGYTF. CDR3 in DNA: TGTGCCAGCAGTTCCCGCCGGGACAGCGATCGGGGCTACACCTTC. The chain has TRBV6-5 and TRBJ1-2; 7 bases align to TRBD1. Trimming removed 4 bases from V and 8 bases from J; junction bases left unmatched: 13. Looked up from germline, CDR1 is MNHEY and CDR2 is SVGAGI. This CDR3 contains 15 residues.

This clonotype was seen ten or more times. The rearrangement uses TRBV11-2 and TRBJ1-6; D possibly corresponds to TRBD1 (5 bases). V was shortened by 2 bases and J by 7 bases, with 12 bases between the two germline ends. CDR3 size: 15 residues. Germline assignment: CDR1 SGHAT and CDR2 FQNNGV. Here the CDR3 DNA reads TGTGCCAGCAGCTTAATCCGGGGGAGGAATTCACCCCTCCACTTT. Protein product: CASSLIRGRNSPLHF.